This TCR delta chain was identified in a study of Vδ1+ human thymocytes. RNA was extracted from the cells and then reverse transcribed. CDR3 amplicons came from multiplex PCR with pooled V-gene forward and constant-region reverse primers. TCRdb reanalysed the multiplex PCR reads via CATT. The table records tens of thousands of delta-chain clones, less than 30% of them present only once. This clone was detected a few times. Its antigen is undetermined. Germline assignment: CDR1 TSWWSYY and CDR2 QGS. The CDR3 loop spans 19 amino acids. Trimming shortened V by 1 base and J by 4 bases, and 25 bases separated the two germline ends. General study points: Highly polyclonal TRG and TRD repertoires with Gaussian CDR3 length distributions appeared in thymus. Bulk repertoire data may be misinterpreted because of unexpected Vdelta2 sequences. Despite high sort purity, roughly a fifth of thymic T cell receptor delta sequences were Vdelta2.

The sample comprised Vdelta1+ gamma-delta thymocytes from the thymus. The subset was: FACS-sorted CD3+ TCRalphabeta- TCRVdelta1+ TCRVdelta2- thymocytes. V usage is TRDV1 and J usage is TRDJ1, with D possibly matching TRDD2 (6 bases). The sequence was collected from a boy in the first two years of life who had congenital heart surgery. In nucleotides, the CDR3 is TGTGCTCTTGGGGAACCCATAGGCCTTCCCTTATCGGGCTACGATAAACTCATCTTT. This codes for CALGEPIGLPLSGYDKLIF.